What follows are 9 T cell receptor beta chains derived from one specimen sequenced in a study of Graves' ophthalmopathy and Graves' hyperthyroidism. RNA transcripts yielded amplified TCR beta CDR3 regions. Second-round multiplex PCR came after a first-round RT-PCR that employed HTBI primers. One entry per CDR3 protein, called by TCRdb with MiXCR from the multiplex PCR reads. Here the sample spans some 350,000 distinct CDR3 sequences, about 15% being singletons. The sequenced sample was peripheral blood. The receptors come from an adult woman with stable Graves' hyperthyroidism.

This clonotype was recorded at least ten times. The rearrangement links TRBV12-3 or TRBV12-4 to TRBJ2-5; 7 nucleotides match TRBD2. J was trimmed by 0 bases and V by 3 bases; bases with no gene match: 7. The CDR3 length is 16 residues. The CDR3 loop reads CASSFGRLANQETQYF. For the CDR3, the DNA is TGTGCCAGCAGTTTTGGGAGACTAGCAAACCAAGAGACCCAGTACTTC.

This clonotype was seen many times. The V and J genes are TRBV29-1 and TRBJ2-5; D call uncertain. Trimming shortened V by 0 bases and J by 0 bases, and 5 bases separated the two germline ends. CDR1 and CDR2 (germline): SQVTM, ANQGSEA. This CDR3 is built from 13 residues. The CDR3 nucleotides are TGCAGCGTTGAAGATACGTACCAAGAGACCCAGTACTTC. Translation: CSVEDTYQETQYF.

This clonotype was observed at least ten times. This sequence joins TRBV6-7 and TRBJ1-5; a weak D match, TRBD1 (5 bases). TRBV6-7 is recorded as an ORF, its role being uncertain. The CDR3 is 16 amino acids. The V gene lost 6 bases and the J gene lost 4 bases, with 19 bases spanning the gap. In DNA, the CDR3 is TGTGCCAGCAGCCGAATCTGGGACGGATGGAATCAGCCCCAGCATTTT. Translated: CASSRIWDGWNQPQHF.

This clonotype was seen many times. V usage is TRBV20-1 and J usage is TRBJ2-7, with TRBD2 identical over 14 bases. The germline V gene has CDR1 DFQATT and CDR2 SNEGSKA (reference sequence). Germline trimming cut 1 base from V and 7 bases from J; bases unmatched to any gene: 12. The CDR3 is 17 residues long. The CDR3 loop reads CSARVQGLAGELWEQYF. As DNA, the CDR3 is TGCAGTGCTAGAGTCCAGGGACTAGCGGGAGAACTTTGGGAGCAGTACTTC.

This clonotype was counted many times. The gene calls are TRBV6-1 and TRBJ2-7; a weak D match, TRBD1 (7 bases). V was cut by 4 bases and J by 1 base, with 20 bases left in between. Germline CDR1 reads MNHNS; CDR2 reads SASEGT. The CDR3 length is 17 residues. CDR3 residues: CASSGNRGGLGSYEQYF. The CDR3 region has the DNA TGTGCCAGCAGTGGAAACAGGGGAGGCCTTGGTTCCTACGAGCAGTACTTC.

There are many counts of this clonotype. V and J are TRBV6-1 and TRBJ2-6, with 7 bases matching TRBD1. The germline V gene encodes CDR1 MNHNS and CDR2 SASEGT. This CDR3 has 16 amino acids. Germline trimming cut 7 bases from V and 0 bases from J; bases unmatched to any gene: 6. CDR3 amino acids: CASIGWDSSGANVLTF. The CDR3 bases are TGTGCCAGCATCGGGTGGGACAGCTCTGGGGCCAACGTCCTGACTTTC.

The rearrangement uses TRBV20-1 and TRBJ1-6, with TRBD1 as a possible D gene (5 bases). V was shortened by 3 bases and J by 10 bases, with 28 bases between the two germline ends. Germline V gene lookup returns CDR1 DFQATT and CDR2 SNEGSKA (reference sequence). The CDR3 consists of 18 residues. The DNA of the CDR3 is TGCAGTGCTAGGGGGGAGTGGGCCCTGGTGAGGACTGGGTCACCCCTCCACTTT. This codes for CSARGEWALVRTGSPLHF.

This clonotype was seen repeatedly, ten times or more. The gene calls are TRBV6-2 or TRBV6-3 and TRBJ1-5, with a tentative D call TRBD1 (5 bases). Germline-derived CDR1 and CDR2 are MNHEY and SVGEGT. V dropped 7 bases and J dropped 2 bases, with 12 bases sitting between them. This CDR3 has 14 residues. CDR3 bases: TGTGCCAGCAACTCCTGGGGGGGCAATCAGCCCCAGCATTTT. It encodes CASNSWGGNQPQHF.

This clonotype showed up many times. The chain links TRBV13 to TRBJ2-5, with 7 bases fitting TRBD1. The V and J ends lost 3 bases and 0 bases, in that order; junction bases with no gene match: 4. Germline assignment: CDR1 PRHDT and CDR2 FYEKMQ (reference sequence). This CDR3 is 15 amino acids long. The CDR3 DNA is TGTGCCAGCAGCTTCAGACAGGGCAACCAAGAGACCCAGTACTTC. This codes for CASSFRQGNQETQYF.